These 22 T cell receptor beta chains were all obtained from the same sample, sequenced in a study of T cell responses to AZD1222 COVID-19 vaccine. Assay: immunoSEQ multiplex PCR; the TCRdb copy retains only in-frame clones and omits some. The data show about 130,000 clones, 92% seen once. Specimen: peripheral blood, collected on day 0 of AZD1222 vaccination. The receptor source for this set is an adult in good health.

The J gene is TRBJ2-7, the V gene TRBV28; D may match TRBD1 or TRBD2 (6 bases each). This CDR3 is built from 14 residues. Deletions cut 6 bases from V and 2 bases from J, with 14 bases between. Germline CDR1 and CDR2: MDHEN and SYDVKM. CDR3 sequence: CASRGAEGAYEQYF. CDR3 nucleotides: TGTGCCAGCAGGGGGGCGGAGGGGGCCTACGAGCAGTACTTC.

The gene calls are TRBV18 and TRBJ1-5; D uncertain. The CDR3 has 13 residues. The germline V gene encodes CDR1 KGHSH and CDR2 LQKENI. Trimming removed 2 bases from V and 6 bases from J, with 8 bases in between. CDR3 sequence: CASSPEGPQPQHF. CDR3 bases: TGTGCCAGCTCACCAGAGGGTCCTCAGCCCCAGCATTTT.

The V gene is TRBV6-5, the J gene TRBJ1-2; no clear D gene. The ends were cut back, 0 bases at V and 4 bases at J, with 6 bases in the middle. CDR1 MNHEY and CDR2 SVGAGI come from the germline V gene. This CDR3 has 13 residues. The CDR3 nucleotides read TGTGCCAGCAGTTACTCACAGACCTATGGCTACACCTTC. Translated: CASSYSQTYGYTF.

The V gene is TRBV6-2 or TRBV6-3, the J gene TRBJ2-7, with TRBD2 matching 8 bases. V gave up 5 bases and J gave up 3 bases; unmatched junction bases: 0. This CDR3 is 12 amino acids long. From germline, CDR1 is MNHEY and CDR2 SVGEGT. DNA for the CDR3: TGTGCCAGCAGTGGGACTAGCTACGAGCAGTACTTC. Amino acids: CASSGTSYEQYF.

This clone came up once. CDR3 bases: TGCGCCAGCAGCCAAGGGACAGGGGGCACTGAAGCTTTCTTT. Encoded protein: CASSQGTGGTEAFF. The chain joins TRBV5-1 to TRBJ1-1; 11 positions match TRBD1. Trimming at V came to 4 bases and at J to 4 bases, leaving 3 bases not matched to a gene. Germline CDR1 and CDR2: SGHRS and YFSETQ. This CDR3 spans 14 amino acids.

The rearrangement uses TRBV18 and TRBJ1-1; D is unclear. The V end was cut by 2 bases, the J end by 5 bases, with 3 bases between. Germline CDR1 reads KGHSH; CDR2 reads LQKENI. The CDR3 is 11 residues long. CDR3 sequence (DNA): TGTGCCAGCTCACCAAGGACTGAAGCTTTCTTT. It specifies CASSPRTEAFF.

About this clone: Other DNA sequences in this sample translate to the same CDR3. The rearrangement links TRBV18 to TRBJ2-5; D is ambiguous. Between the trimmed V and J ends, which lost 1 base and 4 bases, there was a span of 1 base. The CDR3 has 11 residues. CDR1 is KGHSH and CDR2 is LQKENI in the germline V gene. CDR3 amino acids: CASSPRETQYF. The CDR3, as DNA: TGTGCCAGCTCACCACGAGAGACCCAGTACTTC.

CDR3 in DNA: TGTGCCACCCAGGGGACTAGCGGGGGATTACCCTCCTACAATGAGCAGTTCTTC. Its translation is CATQGTSGGLPSYNEQFF. The V call is TRBV24-1, the J call TRBJ2-1; 14 nucleotides agree with TRBD2. V gave up 9 bases and J gave up 0 bases; unmatched junction bases: 9. The germline CDR1 and CDR2 sequences are KGHDR and SFDVKD. There are 18 residues in the CDR3.

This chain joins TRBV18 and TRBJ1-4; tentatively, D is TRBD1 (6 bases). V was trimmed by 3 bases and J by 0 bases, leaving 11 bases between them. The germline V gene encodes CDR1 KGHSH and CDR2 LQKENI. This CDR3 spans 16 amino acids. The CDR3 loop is CASSPRQVATNEKLFF. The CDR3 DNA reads TGTGCCAGCTCACCTCGACAGGTTGCAACTAATGAAAAACTGTTTTTT.

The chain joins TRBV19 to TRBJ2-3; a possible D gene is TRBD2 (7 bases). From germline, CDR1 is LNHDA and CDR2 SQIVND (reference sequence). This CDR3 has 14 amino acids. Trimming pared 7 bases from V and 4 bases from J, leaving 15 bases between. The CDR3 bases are TGTGCCAGTAAAAGGGGGGGAGAGGCAGATACGCAGTATTTT. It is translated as CASKRGGEADTQYF.

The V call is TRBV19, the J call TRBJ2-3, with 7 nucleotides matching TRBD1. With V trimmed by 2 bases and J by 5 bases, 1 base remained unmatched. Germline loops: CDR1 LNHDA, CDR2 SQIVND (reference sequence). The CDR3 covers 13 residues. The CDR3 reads CASSINRGDTQYF. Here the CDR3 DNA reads TGTGCCAGTAGTATAAACAGGGGAGATACGCAGTATTTT.

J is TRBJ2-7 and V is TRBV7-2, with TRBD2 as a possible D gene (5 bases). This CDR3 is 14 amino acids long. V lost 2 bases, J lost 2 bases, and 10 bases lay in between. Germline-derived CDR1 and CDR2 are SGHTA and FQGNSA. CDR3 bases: TGTGCCAGCAGCTTAACTCCGGGGACCTACGAGCAGTACTTC. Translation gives CASSLTPGTYEQYF.

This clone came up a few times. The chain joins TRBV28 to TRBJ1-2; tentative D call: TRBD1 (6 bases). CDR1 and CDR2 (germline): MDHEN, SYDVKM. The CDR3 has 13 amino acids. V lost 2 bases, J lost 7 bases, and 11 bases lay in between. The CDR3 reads CASSLSTGSGYTF. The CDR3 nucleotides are TGTGCCAGCAGTTTAAGCACAGGGAGTGGCTACACCTTC.

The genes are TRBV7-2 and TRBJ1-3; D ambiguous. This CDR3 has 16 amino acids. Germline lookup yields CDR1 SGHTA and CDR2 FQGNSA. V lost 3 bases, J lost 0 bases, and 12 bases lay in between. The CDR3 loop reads CASSLVIRSSGNTIYF. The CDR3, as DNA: TGTGCCAGCAGCTTGGTCATACGGAGCTCTGGAAACACCATATATTTT. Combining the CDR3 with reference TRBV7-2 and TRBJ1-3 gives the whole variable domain GAGVSQSPSNKVTEKGKDVELRCDPISGHTALYWYRQSLGQGLEFLIYFQGNSAPDKSGLPSDRFSAERTGGSVSTLTIQRTQQEDSAVYLCASSLVIRSSGNTIYFGEGSWLTVV.

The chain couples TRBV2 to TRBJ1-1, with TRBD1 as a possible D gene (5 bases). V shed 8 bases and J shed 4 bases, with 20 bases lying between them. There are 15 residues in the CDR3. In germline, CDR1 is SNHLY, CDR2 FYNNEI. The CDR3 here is CASSFERGLGTEAFF. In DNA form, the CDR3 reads TGTGCCAGCTCCTTCGAAAGGGGTTTGGGCACTGAAGCTTTCTTT. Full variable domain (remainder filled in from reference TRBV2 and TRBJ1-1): EPEVTQTPSHQVTQMGQEVILRCVPISNHLYFYWYRQILGQKVEFLVSFYNNEISEKSEIFDDQFSVERPDGSNFTLKIRSTKLEDSAMYFCASSFERGLGTEAFFGQGTRLTVV.

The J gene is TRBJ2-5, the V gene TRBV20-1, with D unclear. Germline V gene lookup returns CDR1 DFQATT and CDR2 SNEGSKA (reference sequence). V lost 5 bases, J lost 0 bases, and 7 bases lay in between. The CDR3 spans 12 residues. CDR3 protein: CSAGGNQETQYF. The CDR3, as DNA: TGCAGTGCTGGTGGCAACCAAGAGACCCAGTACTTC.

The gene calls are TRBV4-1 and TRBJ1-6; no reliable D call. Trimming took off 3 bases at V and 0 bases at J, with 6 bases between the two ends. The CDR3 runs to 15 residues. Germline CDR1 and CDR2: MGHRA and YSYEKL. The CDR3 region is CASSHTRSYNSPLHF. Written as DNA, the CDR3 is TGCGCCAGCAGCCATACCCGCTCCTATAATTCACCCCTCCACTTT.

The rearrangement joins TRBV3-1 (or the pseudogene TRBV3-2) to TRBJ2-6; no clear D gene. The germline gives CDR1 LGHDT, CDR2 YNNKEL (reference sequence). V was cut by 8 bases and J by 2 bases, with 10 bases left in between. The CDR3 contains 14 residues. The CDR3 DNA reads TGTGCCAGCGCCCGAGGACCTGGGGCCAACGTCCTGACTTTC. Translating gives CASARGPGANVLTF.

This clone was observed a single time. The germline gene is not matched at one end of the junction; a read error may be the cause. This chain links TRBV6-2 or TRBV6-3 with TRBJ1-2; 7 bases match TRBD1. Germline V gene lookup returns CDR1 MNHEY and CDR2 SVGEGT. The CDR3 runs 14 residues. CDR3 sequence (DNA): TGTGCCAGCAGCCGGCTGACAGGGAGCTATGGCCACACCTTC. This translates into CASSRLTGSYGHTF.

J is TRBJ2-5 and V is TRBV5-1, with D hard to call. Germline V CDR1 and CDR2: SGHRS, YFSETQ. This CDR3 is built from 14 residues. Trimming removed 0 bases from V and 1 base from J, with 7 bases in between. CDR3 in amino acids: CASSLDSTQETQYF. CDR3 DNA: TGCGCCAGCAGCTTGGACAGTACCCAAGAGACCCAGTACTTC. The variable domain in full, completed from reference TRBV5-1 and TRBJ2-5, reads KAGVTQTPRYLIKTRGQQVTLSCSPISGHRSVSWYQQTPGQGLQFLFEYFSETQRNKGNFPGRFSGRQFSNSRSEMNVSTLELGDSALYLCASSLDSTQETQYFGPGTRLLVL.

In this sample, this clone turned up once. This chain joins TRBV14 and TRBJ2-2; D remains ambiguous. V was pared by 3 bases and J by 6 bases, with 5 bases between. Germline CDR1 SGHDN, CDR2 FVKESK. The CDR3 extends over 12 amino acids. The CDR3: CASSQFPGELFF. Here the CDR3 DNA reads TGTGCCAGCAGCCAGTTCCCCGGGGAGCTGTTTTTT.

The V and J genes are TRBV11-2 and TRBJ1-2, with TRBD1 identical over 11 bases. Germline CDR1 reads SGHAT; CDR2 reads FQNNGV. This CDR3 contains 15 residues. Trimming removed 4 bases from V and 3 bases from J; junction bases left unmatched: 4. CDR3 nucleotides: TGTGCCAGCAGCTGGACAGGGGGCGCTCACTATGGCTACACCTTC. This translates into CASSWTGGAHYGYTF.